This T cell receptor (beta chain) comes out of a study of blood T cell repertoires in COVID-19. The study assigned cohorts using participant-reported clinical history. Original processing methods: Researchers report that nucleated cell counts were estimated from reference gene primer amplification. Profiling relied on immunoSEQ multiplex PCR, and the TCRdb table lists in-frame clones only, not all of them. V and J calls and clone size follow that table, whereas D and trimming were derived from the DNA. The data show roughly 250,000 clones, about 83% seen once. The V segment lost 0 bases and the J segment 1 base; nucleotides outside the gene matches: 2. Per germline, CDR1 LNHDA and CDR2 SQIVND (reference sequence). This CDR3 has 17 residues.

The chain combines TRBV19 with TRBJ2-1; TRBD2 matches at 11 bases. The sequenced sample was PBMCs or T cells enriched from blood (not recorded which). The clonotype was recovered from a woman between 45 and 65 years old who had recovered from COVID-19. The CDR3 region is CASSIEGLAASYNEQFF. Written as DNA, the CDR3 is TGTGCCAGTAGTATAGAGGGACTAGCGGCGTCCTACAATGAGCAGTTCTTC.